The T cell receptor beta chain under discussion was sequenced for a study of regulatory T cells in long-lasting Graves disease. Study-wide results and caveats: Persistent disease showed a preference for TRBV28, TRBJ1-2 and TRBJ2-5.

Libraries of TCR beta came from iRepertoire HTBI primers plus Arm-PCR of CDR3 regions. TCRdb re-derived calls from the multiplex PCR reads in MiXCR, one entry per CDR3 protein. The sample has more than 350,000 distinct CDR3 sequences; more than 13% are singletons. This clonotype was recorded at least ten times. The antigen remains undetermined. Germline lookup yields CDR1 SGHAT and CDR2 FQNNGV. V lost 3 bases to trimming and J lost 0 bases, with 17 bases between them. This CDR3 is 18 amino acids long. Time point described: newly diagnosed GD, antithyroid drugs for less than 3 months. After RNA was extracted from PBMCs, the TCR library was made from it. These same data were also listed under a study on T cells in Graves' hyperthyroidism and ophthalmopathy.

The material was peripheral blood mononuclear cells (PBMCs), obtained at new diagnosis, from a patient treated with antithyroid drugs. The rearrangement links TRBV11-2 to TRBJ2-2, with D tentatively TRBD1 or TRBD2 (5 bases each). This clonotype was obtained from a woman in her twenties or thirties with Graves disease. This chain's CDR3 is CASSLRGPGRTNTGELFF. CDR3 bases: TGTGCCAGCAGCTTGAGGGGACCGGGACGCACGAACACCGGGGAGCTGTTTTTT.